A selection of T cell receptor beta chains follows, all from one sample in a study of healthy donors' naive CD4 and CD8 T cells. TCRdb passed the reads through MiXCR, listing each CDR3 protein once. This table has 180,000 or so distinct CDR3 sequences, around 80% appearing once. The sample was naive CD4+ and CD8+ T cells sorted from blood, pooled from several donors. These receptor sequences come from a pool of human donors in good health; the sample pools cells from several healthy donors. Both conserved end residues are part of each CDR3. A D gene is named only where the DNA matches it firmly. A clone size is listed for some rows: how often the clone was seen (once, few, many), or a class if it is expanded.

clone_size: .
v_call: TRBV5-1
d_call: .
j_call: TRBJ1-3
cdr3_nt: TGCGCCAGCAGCACCGGACTTACATCGGGAAACACCATATATTTT
cdr3_aa: CASSTGLTSGNTIYF

clone_size: few
v_call: TRBV6-6
d_call: .
j_call: TRBJ1-5
cdr3_nt: TGTGCCAGCACCCCACAGGGCGGGGGAGAGCATTTT
cdr3_aa: CASTPQGGGEHF

clone_size: once
v_call: TRBV29-1
d_call: TRBD1
j_call: TRBJ2-1
cdr3_nt: TGCAGCGTTCTTCTACCGGACAGGGGGTGGAATGAGCAGTTCTTC
cdr3_aa: CSVLLPDRGWNEQFF

clone_size: .
v_call: TRBV27
d_call: TRBD1
j_call: TRBJ1-5
cdr3_nt: TGTGCCAGCAGTGCCTACAGGGGGGGCTATCAGCCCCAGCATTTT
cdr3_aa: CASSAYRGGYQPQHF

clone_size: .
v_call: TRBV27
d_call: .
j_call: TRBJ2-3
cdr3_nt: TGTGCCAGCAGTGACAGGACTCGACTAAACACAGATACGCAGTATTTT
cdr3_aa: CASSDRTRLNTDTQYF

clone_size: .
v_call: TRBV6-6
d_call: .
j_call: TRBJ2-6
cdr3_nt: TGTGCCAGCAGTTACTCCATTGCCAGGTCATCTGGGGCCAACGTCCTGACTTTC
cdr3_aa: CASSYSIARSSGANVLTF

clone_size: once
v_call: TRBV30
d_call: .
j_call: TRBJ1-2
cdr3_nt: TGTGCCTGGAGCCTTAGGGTGGATGGCTACACCTTC
cdr3_aa: CAWSLRVDGYTF

clone_size: .
v_call: TRBV5-5
d_call: TRBD2
j_call: TRBJ2-3
cdr3_nt: TGTGCCAGCAGGGCAACTAGCGGGGCCACAGATACGCAGTATTTT
cdr3_aa: CASRATSGATDTQYF

clone_size: .
v_call: TRBV27
d_call: .
j_call: TRBJ2-7
cdr3_nt: TGTGCCAGCAGTCGATTTAACAGGGACTACGAGCAGTACTTC
cdr3_aa: CASSRFNRDYEQYF

clone_size: .
v_call: TRBV29-1
d_call: .
j_call: TRBJ2-3
cdr3_nt: TGCAGCGTTCGGTCAGCCCCTAGCACAGATACGCAGTATTTT
cdr3_aa: CSVRSAPSTDTQYF

clone_size: few
v_call: TRBV12-3/TRBV12-4
d_call: .
j_call: TRBJ1-2
cdr3_nt: TGTGCCAGCAGATCAGGGGAATATGGCTACACCTTC
cdr3_aa: CASRSGEYGYTF

clone_size: once
v_call: TRBV6-2/TRBV6-3
d_call: .
j_call: TRBJ2-1
cdr3_nt: TGTGCCAGCAGTCTACGACTCAGTTACATGGAGTTCTTC
cdr3_aa: CASSLRLSYMEFF

clone_size: .
v_call: TRBV27
d_call: .
j_call: TRBJ2-7
cdr3_nt: TGTGCCAGCAGTTCCCCGGTCGGACCCGGGCCCTACGAGCAGTACTTC
cdr3_aa: CASSSPVGPGPYEQYF

clone_size: few
v_call: TRBV30
d_call: TRBD2
j_call: TRBJ2-1
cdr3_nt: TGTGCCTGGAGTGAGGGCGGGAGCTCCTACAATGAGCAGTTCTTC
cdr3_aa: CAWSEGGSSYNEQFF

clone_size: .
v_call: TRBV13
d_call: .
j_call: TRBJ2-1
cdr3_nt: TGTGCCAGCAGCTTGTATGGGGGAGGCTACAATGAGCAGTTCTTC
cdr3_aa: CASSLYGGGYNEQFF

clone_size: .
v_call: TRBV11-2
d_call: .
j_call: TRBJ2-7
cdr3_nt: TGTGCCAGCAGCTTATACCGGGCCCCCTACGAGCAGTACTTC
cdr3_aa: CASSLYRAPYEQYF

clone_size: few
v_call: TRBV20-1
d_call: .
j_call: TRBJ1-5
cdr3_nt: TGCAGTGCTAGATTCGACACAGATCAGCCCCAGCATTTT
cdr3_aa: CSARFDTDQPQHF

clone_size: once
v_call: TRBV27
d_call: .
j_call: TRBJ2-5
cdr3_nt: TGTGCCAGCAGCCGAATAGGGGACGGGTTTGTAGAGACCCAGTACTTC
cdr3_aa: CASSRIGDGFVETQYF

clone_size: .
v_call: TRBV5-1
d_call: .
j_call: TRBJ2-2
cdr3_nt: TGCGCCAGCAGCTTAGGGGGACTCCCTAACACCGGGGAGCTGTTTTTT
cdr3_aa: CASSLGGLPNTGELFF

clone_size: .
v_call: TRBV29-1
d_call: .
j_call: TRBJ1-1
cdr3_nt: TGCAGCGTTATGTATTACACTGAAGCTTTCTTT
cdr3_aa: CSVMYYTEAFF

clone_size: .
v_call: TRBV6-5
d_call: .
j_call: TRBJ1-1
cdr3_nt: TGTGCCAGCAGTCGAACCCAGGGGAGTTGGAACACTGAAGCTTTCTTT
cdr3_aa: CASSRTQGSWNTEAFF

clone_size: .
v_call: TRBV20-1
d_call: TRBD2
j_call: TRBJ2-1
cdr3_nt: TGCAGTGCTAGAGAAACGACTAGCGGGAGAGCTAGTGAGCAGTTCTTC
cdr3_aa: CSARETTSGRASEQFF

clone_size: .
v_call: TRBV29-1
d_call: .
j_call: TRBJ2-1
cdr3_nt: TGCAGCGTTGGTGAGAATGAGCAGTTCTTC
cdr3_aa: CSVGENEQFF

clone_size: .
v_call: TRBV6-2/TRBV6-3
d_call: .
j_call: TRBJ2-3
cdr3_nt: TGTGCCACCCATGGAAGGGCAGCTAGCACAGATACGCAGTATTTT
cdr3_aa: CATHGRAASTDTQYF

clone_size: .
v_call: TRBV5-6
d_call: TRBD2
j_call: TRBJ2-1
cdr3_nt: TGTGCCAGCAGCTTACCCGGGACTAGCATGAATGAGCAGTTCTTC
cdr3_aa: CASSLPGTSMNEQFF

clone_size: .
v_call: TRBV30
d_call: .
j_call: TRBJ2-5
cdr3_nt: TGTGCCTGGAGTGTACGAGGCAGGGAAGAGACCCAGTACTTC
cdr3_aa: CAWSVRGREETQYF

clone_size: .
v_call: TRBV6-5
d_call: TRBD1
j_call: TRBJ1-1
cdr3_nt: TGTGCCAGCAGTGCCGACAGGGCCTTGGAAGCTTTCTTT
cdr3_aa: CASSADRALEAFF

clone_size: .
v_call: TRBV7-8
d_call: .
j_call: TRBJ1-1
cdr3_nt: TGTGCCAGCAGCTTAGTTCCAGGACCGAACACTGAAGCTTTCTTT
cdr3_aa: CASSLVPGPNTEAFF

clone_size: .
v_call: TRBV27
d_call: TRBD1
j_call: TRBJ2-3
cdr3_nt: TGTGCCATAAGACAGGGATCAGATACGCAGTATTTT
cdr3_aa: CAIRQGSDTQYF

clone_size: few
v_call: TRBV6-1
d_call: .
j_call: TRBJ2-5
cdr3_nt: TGTGCCAGCAGCCCTCCCGGACTGACCCAGTACTTC
cdr3_aa: CASSPPGLTQYF

clone_size: .
v_call: TRBV6-1
d_call: TRBD1
j_call: TRBJ2-3
cdr3_nt: TGTGCCAGCAGTTTACAGGGGACGGATACGCAGTATTTT
cdr3_aa: CASSLQGTDTQYF

clone_size: .
v_call: TRBV7-2
d_call: .
j_call: TRBJ2-5
cdr3_nt: TGTGCCAGCAGCTTAGAGGCCGCGGAGACCCAGTACTTC
cdr3_aa: CASSLEAAETQYF

clone_size: .
v_call: TRBV7-9
d_call: .
j_call: TRBJ2-3
cdr3_nt: TGTGCCAGCAGCCCAACTCAAGATACGCAGTATTTT
cdr3_aa: CASSPTQDTQYF

clone_size: .
v_call: TRBV6-5
d_call: TRBD1
j_call: TRBJ1-2
cdr3_nt: TGTGCCAGCAGTCCCCGGGACAGCCACAGCTACACCTTC
cdr3_aa: CASSPRDSHSYTF

clone_size: few
v_call: TRBV19
d_call: .
j_call: TRBJ2-6
cdr3_nt: TGTGCCAGTAGTATCACGGCGACTGGGGCCAACGTCCTGACTTTC
cdr3_aa: CASSITATGANVLTF

clone_size: few
v_call: TRBV29-1
d_call: .
j_call: TRBJ2-5
cdr3_nt: TGCAGCGCTGTCTGGGTTGGAGAGACCCAGTACTTC
cdr3_aa: CSAVWVGETQYF

clone_size: .
v_call: TRBV2
d_call: TRBD2
j_call: TRBJ2-7
cdr3_nt: TGTGCCAGCAGTGATTCCGGCGGGAGGTACGAGCAGTACTTC
cdr3_aa: CASSDSGGRYEQYF

clone_size: .
v_call: TRBV6-5
d_call: .
j_call: TRBJ2-7
cdr3_nt: TGTGCCAGCAGTTACCGGGGGGCCTACTACGAGCAGTACTTC
cdr3_aa: CASSYRGAYYEQYF

clone_size: .
v_call: TRBV6-1
d_call: TRBD1
j_call: TRBJ2-2
cdr3_nt: TGTGCCAGCAGCATTTCGACAGGGGGCAACACCGGGGAGCTGTTTTTT
cdr3_aa: CASSISTGGNTGELFF

clone_size: .
v_call: TRBV25-1
d_call: TRBD1
j_call: TRBJ2-5
cdr3_nt: TGTGCCAGCAGTGAAGGGACAGGGCTTCTCCAAGAGACCCAGTACTTC
cdr3_aa: CASSEGTGLLQETQYF

clone_size: .
v_call: TRBV30
d_call: .
j_call: TRBJ2-7
cdr3_nt: TGTGCCTGGAGTATATTGGGCGAGCAGTACTTC
cdr3_aa: CAWSILGEQYF

clone_size: .
v_call: TRBV15
d_call: .
j_call: TRBJ2-3
cdr3_nt: TGTGCCACCAGCAGAGATGGGGATACGCAGTATTTT
cdr3_aa: CATSRDGDTQYF

clone_size: .
v_call: TRBV29-1
d_call: .
j_call: TRBJ1-2
cdr3_nt: TGCAGCGTTGCAACAGGGTATGACTACACCTTC
cdr3_aa: CSVATGYDYTF

clone_size: .
v_call: TRBV27
d_call: TRBD1
j_call: TRBJ2-7
cdr3_nt: TGTGCCAGCAGTTCTAGGACAGGGATATACTACGAGCAGTACTTC
cdr3_aa: CASSSRTGIYYEQYF

clone_size: .
v_call: TRBV18
d_call: .
j_call: TRBJ1-3
cdr3_nt: TGTGCCAGCTCACCACCGTCGGGGGCTTCTGGAAACACCATACATTTT
cdr3_aa: CASSPPSGASGNTIHF

clone_size: .
v_call: TRBV5-4
d_call: TRBD2
j_call: TRBJ2-7
cdr3_nt: TGTGCCAGCAGCATGACTAGCGGGAGCTCCTACGAGCAGTACTTC
cdr3_aa: CASSMTSGSSYEQYF

clone_size: few
v_call: TRBV29-1
d_call: .
j_call: TRBJ2-5
cdr3_nt: TGCAGCGTTGCACCTTTACAAGAGACCCAGTACTTC
cdr3_aa: CSVAPLQETQYF

clone_size: .
v_call: TRBV6-2/TRBV6-3
d_call: .
j_call: TRBJ2-7
cdr3_nt: TGTGCCAGCAGTTGGCGGGAAGAGGGAGAGCAGTACTTC
cdr3_aa: CASSWREEGEQYF

clone_size: .
v_call: TRBV7-2
d_call: .
j_call: TRBJ2-5
cdr3_nt: TGTGCCAGCAGCTTAGCCCTGGCAGGGATAGAGACCCAGTACTTC
cdr3_aa: CASSLALAGIETQYF

clone_size: few
v_call: TRBV5-6
d_call: TRBD2
j_call: TRBJ2-3
cdr3_nt: TGTGCCAGCAGCTTCACTAGCGGCCCGGATACGCAGTATTTT
cdr3_aa: CASSFTSGPDTQYF

clone_size: .
v_call: TRBV20-1
d_call: TRBD2
j_call: TRBJ2-1
cdr3_nt: TGCAGTGCTAGAGATTGGCTAGCGGGAGTTTTGAATGAGCAGTTCTTC
cdr3_aa: CSARDWLAGVLNEQFF